Shown below are 13 T cell receptor beta chains from a single sample sequenced in a study of T cell responses to AZD1222 COVID-19 vaccine. Clones were sequenced by immunoSEQ multiplex PCR, and TCRdb holds only the in-frame ones, with some missing. The table lists some 99,000 clones, 88% of them singletons, with around 13% in the top ten. Material: peripheral blood, obtained on day 0 of MenACWY control vaccination. The receptors here all came from an adult in good health.

This sequence joins TRBV11-1 and TRBJ1-1, with D hard to call. Germline V gives CDR1 SGHAT, CDR2 FQDESV (reference sequence). Trimming took off 5 bases at V and 1 base at J, with 14 bases between the two ends. The CDR3 is made up of 15 amino acids. CDR3 region: CASSPIPPPNTEAFF. Here the CDR3 DNA reads TGTGCCAGCAGCCCAATTCCCCCTCCGAACACTGAAGCTTTCTTT. Using reference TRBV11-1 and TRBJ1-1 for the parts outside the CDR3, the full variable domain is EAEVAQSPRYKITEKSQAVAFWCDPISGHATLYWYRQILGQGPELLVQFQDESVVDDSQLPKDRFSAERLKGVDSTLKIQPAELGDSAMYLCASSPIPPPNTEAFFGQGTRLTVV.

In this sample, this clone turned up once. The chain is built from TRBV28 and TRBJ2-7; TRBD1 matches at 7 bases. V was clipped by 2 bases and J by 3 bases; unmatched bases: 13. The germline gives CDR1 MDHEN, CDR2 SYDVKM. This CDR3 has 17 amino acids. The CDR3 DNA is TGTGCCAGCAGTTTAGCGAGGGGAAGAGGGGGCAACTACGAGCAGTACTTC. Translated, it gives CASSLARGRGGNYEQYF.

This chain links TRBV10-2 with TRBJ1-2; TRBD1 aligns across 7 bases. This CDR3 is built from 15 residues. CDR1 is WSHSY and CDR2 is SAAADI in the germline V gene. The ends lost 3 bases at V and 4 bases at J; junction bases unmatched: 8. The CDR3 sequence: CASSDQNRGVYGYTF. The CDR3 region has the DNA TGCGCCAGCAGTGATCAAAACAGGGGCGTCTATGGCTACACCTTC.

The chain links TRBV5-4 to TRBJ1-5, with 7 bases lining up with TRBD1. This CDR3 has 13 amino acids. Germline V gene sequence: CDR1 SGHNT, CDR2 YYREEE (reference sequence). The junction had 6 bases not matched to a gene; V was cut back by 4 bases and J by 8 bases. Here the CDR3 DNA reads TGTGCCAGCAGCCGGGGGACAGCGGAGCCCCAGCATTTT. It yields the protein CASSRGTAEPQHF.

The V gene is TRBV14, the J gene TRBJ1-3; 8 bases are a match to TRBD1. Germline trimming cut 2 bases from V and 2 bases from J; bases unmatched to any gene: 8. The CDR3 consists of 17 residues. Germline V CDR1 and CDR2: SGHDN, FVKESK. The CDR3 here is CASSQPHATGAGNTIYF. The CDR3 DNA reads TGTGCCAGCAGCCAACCACATGCGACAGGGGCTGGAAACACCATATATTTT.

This sequence joins TRBV11-2 and TRBJ2-7; TRBD1 or TRBD2 may be the D gene (5 bases each). Germline assignment: CDR1 SGHAT and CDR2 FQNNGV. Trimming pared 1 base from V and 4 bases from J, leaving 20 bases between. The CDR3 contains 17 residues. The CDR3 DNA follows: TGTGCCAGCAGCTTAGGGGCCCCGGGACGGGGCCCATACGAGCAGTACTTC. It yields the protein CASSLGAPGRGPYEQYF.

The chain is built from TRBV6-5 and TRBJ1-1; D remains ambiguous. The CDR3 consists of 16 residues. Germline V gene lookup returns CDR1 MNHEY and CDR2 SVGAGI. Trimming cost V 0 bases and J 1 base, with 12 bases left between them. CDR3 nucleotide sequence: TGTGCCAGCAGTTACTCTCCCGGACGGCCGAACACTGAAGCTTTCTTT. As protein: CASSYSPGRPNTEAFF.

This clone was observed a few times. The chain is built from TRBV28 and TRBJ1-5, with TRBD1 as a possible D gene (5 bases). The germline gives CDR1 MDHEN, CDR2 SYDVKM. Trimming left V 5 bases short and J 1 base short, with 12 bases between. The CDR3 is 15 amino acids. The CDR3 loop reads CASSTHGASNQPQHF. The CDR3 DNA sequence: TGTGCCAGCAGTACCCACGGGGCCAGCAATCAGCCCCAGCATTTT.

The gene calls are TRBV5-5 and TRBJ1-2, with D possibly TRBD1 on 6 matching bases. Germline V gene data show CDR1 as SGHKS and CDR2 as YYEKEE (reference sequence). The CDR3 is 15 amino acids. The V and J ends lost 2 bases and 0 bases respectively, with 11 bases between them. For the CDR3, the DNA is TGTGCCAGCAGCTTTACGACAGGTACTAACTATGGCTACACCTTC. This codes for CASSFTTGTNYGYTF.

This chain uses TRBV7-3 with TRBJ2-7; TRBD1 aligns across 12 bases. CDR1 SGHTA and CDR2 FQGTGA come from the germline V gene. CDR3 length: 16 amino acids. After removal of 5 bases from V and 6 bases from J, the junction contained 11 bases not matched to a gene. CDR3 region: CASSPQPGQGASEQYF. The CDR3 DNA follows: TGTGCCAGCAGCCCTCAGCCGGGACAGGGGGCGTCCGAGCAGTACTTC.

The rearrangement uses TRBV5-4 and TRBJ2-1; maybe TRBD2 (6 bases). The CDR3 extends over 15 amino acids. The V end lost 0 bases, the J end lost 1 base, and 8 bases lay between the germline ends. Germline CDR1 SGHNT, CDR2 YYREEE (reference sequence). CDR3 in DNA: TGTGCCAGCAGCTTGGACGGGGGTTCCTACAATGAGCAGTTCTTC. It codes for CASSLDGGSYNEQFF.

This sequence joins TRBV5-1 and TRBJ1-1; D ambiguous. Between the trimmed V and J ends, which lost 5 bases and 0 bases, there was a span of 11 bases. CDR3 length equals 14 residues. Germline CDR1 SGHRS, CDR2 YFSETQ. DNA of the CDR3: TGCGCCAGCAGGGTTGGGCAGTTGAACACTGAAGCTTTCTTT. This encodes CASRVGQLNTEAFF.

The genes are TRBV30 and TRBJ2-2; unclear D gene. Germline lookup yields CDR1 GTSNPN and CDR2 SVGIG (reference sequence). With 4 bases removed from V and 1 base from J, the gap between germline ends came to 4 bases. This CDR3 has 12 amino acids. The CDR3 sequence is CAWNQNTGELFF. The CDR3 bases are TGTGCCTGGAACCAGAACACCGGGGAGCTGTTTTTT.